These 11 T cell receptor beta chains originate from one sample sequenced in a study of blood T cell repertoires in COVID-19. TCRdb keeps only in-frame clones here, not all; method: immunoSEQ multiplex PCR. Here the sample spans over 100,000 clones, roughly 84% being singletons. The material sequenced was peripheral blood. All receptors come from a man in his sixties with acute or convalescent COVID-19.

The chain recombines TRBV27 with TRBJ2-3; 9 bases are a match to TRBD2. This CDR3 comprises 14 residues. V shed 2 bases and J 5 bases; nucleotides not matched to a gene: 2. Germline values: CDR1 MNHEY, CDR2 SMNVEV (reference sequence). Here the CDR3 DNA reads TGTGCCAGCAGTTTAGGTAGCGGGAGAGATACGCAGTATTTT. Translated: CASSLGSGRDTQYF.

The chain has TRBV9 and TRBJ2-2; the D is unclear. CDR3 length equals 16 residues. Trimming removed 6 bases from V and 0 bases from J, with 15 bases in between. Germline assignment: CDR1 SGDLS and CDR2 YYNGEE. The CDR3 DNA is TGTGCCAGCAATCCGACCGCGACTGCGAACACCGGGGAGCTGTTTTTT. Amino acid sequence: CASNPTATANTGELFF.

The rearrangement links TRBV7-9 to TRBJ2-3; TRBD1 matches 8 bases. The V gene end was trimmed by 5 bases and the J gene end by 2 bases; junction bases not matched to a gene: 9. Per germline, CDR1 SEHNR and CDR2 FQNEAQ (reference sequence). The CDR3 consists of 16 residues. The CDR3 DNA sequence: TGTGCCAGCAGCATTAGGACAGGGCGGGACACAGATACGCAGTATTTT. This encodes CASSIRTGRDTDTQYF.

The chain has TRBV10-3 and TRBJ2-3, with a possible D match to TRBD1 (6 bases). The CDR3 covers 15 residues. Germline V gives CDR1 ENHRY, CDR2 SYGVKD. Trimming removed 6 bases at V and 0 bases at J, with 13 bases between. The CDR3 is CAIRDRGSSTDTQYF. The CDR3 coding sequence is TGTGCCATCAGGGACAGAGGTTCTAGCACAGATACGCAGTATTTT.

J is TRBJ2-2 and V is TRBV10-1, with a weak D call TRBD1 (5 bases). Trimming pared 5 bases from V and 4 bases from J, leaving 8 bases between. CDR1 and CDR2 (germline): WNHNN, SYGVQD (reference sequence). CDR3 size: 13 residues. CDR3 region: CASSRQSTGELFF. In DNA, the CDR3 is TGCGCCAGCAGTCGACAGAGCACCGGGGAGCTGTTTTTT.

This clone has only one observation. CDR3 nucleotide sequence: TGTGCCACCAGTGATAGACACTCTGAAGCTTTCTTT. This translates into CATSDRHSEAFF. This chain uses TRBV24-1 with TRBJ1-1, with no clear D. The germline V and J ends were trimmed by 3 bases and 6 bases, with 7 bases remaining between them. This CDR3 is built from 12 residues. Germline lookup yields CDR1 KGHDR and CDR2 SFDVKD.

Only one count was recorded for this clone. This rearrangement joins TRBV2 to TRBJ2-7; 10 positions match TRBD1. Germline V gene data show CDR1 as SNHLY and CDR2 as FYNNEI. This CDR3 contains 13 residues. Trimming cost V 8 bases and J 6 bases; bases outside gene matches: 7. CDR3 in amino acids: CASSGTGVGEQYF. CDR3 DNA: TGTGCCAGCTCCGGGACAGGGGTCGGCGAGCAGTACTTC.

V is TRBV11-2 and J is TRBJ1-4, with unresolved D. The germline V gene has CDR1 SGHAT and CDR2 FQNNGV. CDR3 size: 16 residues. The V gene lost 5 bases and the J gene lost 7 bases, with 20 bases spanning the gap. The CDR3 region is CASSPFTSNRGEKLFF. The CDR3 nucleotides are TGTGCCAGCAGCCCCTTCACATCGAACCGGGGTGAAAAACTGTTTTTT. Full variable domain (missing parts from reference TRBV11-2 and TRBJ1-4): EAGVAQSPRYKIIEKRQSVAFWCNPISGHATLYWYQQILGQGPKLLIQFQNNGVVDDSQLPKDRFSAERLKGVDSTLKIQPAKLEDSAVYLCASSPFTSNRGEKLFFGSGTQLSVL.

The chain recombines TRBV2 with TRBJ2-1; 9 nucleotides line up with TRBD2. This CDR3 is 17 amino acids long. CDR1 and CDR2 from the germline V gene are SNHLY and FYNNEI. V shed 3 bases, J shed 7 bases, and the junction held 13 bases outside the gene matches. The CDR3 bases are TGTGCCAGCAGTGACTCTTCTAGCGGGATAAGGAAAAATGAGCAGTTCTTC. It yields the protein CASSDSSSGIRKNEQFF.

The CDR3, as DNA: TGTGCCAGCAGCTCGTGGGGCGAAAACACTGAAGCTTTCTTT. Translating it yields CASSSWGENTEAFF. V usage is TRBV27 and J usage is TRBJ1-1; D might be TRBD1 (5 bases). Trimming stripped 6 bases from V and 2 bases from J, with 13 bases between. Germline V gene data show CDR1 as MNHEY and CDR2 as SMNVEV (reference sequence). CDR3 size: 14 residues.

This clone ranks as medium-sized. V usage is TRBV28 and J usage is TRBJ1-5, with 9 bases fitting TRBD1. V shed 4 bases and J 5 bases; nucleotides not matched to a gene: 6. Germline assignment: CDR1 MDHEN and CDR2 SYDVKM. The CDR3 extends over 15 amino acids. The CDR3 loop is CASSSSGTGYQPQHF. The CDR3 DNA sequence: TGTGCCAGCAGTTCCTCCGGGACAGGGTATCAGCCCCAGCATTTT. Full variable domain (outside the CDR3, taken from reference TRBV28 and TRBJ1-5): DVKVTQSSRYLVKRTGEKVFLECVQDMDHENMFWYRQDPGLGLRLIYFSYDVKMKEKGDIPEGYSVSREKKERFSLILESASTNQTSMYLCASSSSGTGYQPQHFGDGTRLSIL.